The 2 T cell receptor beta chains reported below all come from one sample, sequenced in a study of T cell responses to AZD1222 COVID-19 vaccine. Clones were read by immunoSEQ multiplex PCR, and TCRdb kept only the in-frame ones, dropping some. The table shows around 73,000 clones, with 89% occurring only once. The source material was peripheral blood, sampled 28 days after the second AZD1222 dose. The receptors come from an adult who received the AZD1222 COVID-19 vaccine.

The chain joins TRBV7-2 to TRBJ2-3; 11 nucleotides agree with TRBD2. The CDR3 runs 19 residues. After removal of 0 bases from V and 1 base from J, the junction contained 9 bases not matched to a gene. CDR1 and CDR2 (germline): SGHTA, FQGNSA. The CDR3 sequence: CASSLARIAGGLGTDTQYF. The CDR3 region has the DNA TGTGCCAGCAGCTTAGCGCGAATAGCGGGGGGGCTTGGCACAGATACGCAGTATTTT. The whole variable domain, filled in from reference TRBV7-2 and TRBJ2-3, reads GAGVSQSPSNKVTEKGKDVELRCDPISGHTALYWYRQSLGQGLEFLIYFQGNSAPDKSGLPSDRFSAERTGGSVSTLTIQRTQQEDSAVYLCASSLARIAGGLGTDTQYFGPGTRLTVL.

This rearrangement joins TRBV12-3 or TRBV12-4 to TRBJ2-5, with unresolved D. Trimming took 6 bases from V and 0 from J, leaving 5 bases between them. This CDR3 contains 12 residues. The CDR3 protein is CASRTHQETQYF. DNA of the CDR3: TGTGCCAGCAGAACCCACCAAGAGACCCAGTACTTC.